The 16 T cell receptor beta chains reported below all come from one sample, sequenced in a study of cytomegalovirus exposure and HLA in healthy donors. Clones were sequenced by immunoSEQ multiplex PCR, and TCRdb holds only the in-frame ones, with some missing. The sample yields approximately 99,000 clones, nearly 97% seen once. Sequencing was performed on PBMCs. The receptors originated from a woman under 30 in good health and CMV-seronegative.

This clone came up once. V usage is TRBV5-1 and J usage is TRBJ1-2, with D unclear. The CDR3 has 14 residues. V shed 4 bases and J shed 2 bases, with 12 bases lying between them. The V gene's germline CDR1 is SGHRS and CDR2 YFSETQ. CDR3 sequence (DNA): TGCGCCAGCAGCCCCGAGCGGCAGAACTATGGCTACACCTTC. Translation gives CASSPERQNYGYTF.

The chain has TRBV2 and TRBJ1-2; 8 bases align to TRBD1. CDR1 is SNHLY and CDR2 is FYNNEI in the germline V gene. The CDR3 consists of 14 residues. V was pared by 7 bases and J by 1 base, with 5 bases of the junction left unmatched. The CDR3 DNA reads as TGTGCCAGCACGCAGGGGGCGGGTAACTATGGCTACACCTTC. It yields the protein CASTQGAGNYGYTF.

The chain combines TRBV27 with TRBJ2-6, with 8 bases matching TRBD2. CDR1 is MNHEY and CDR2 is SMNVEV in the germline V gene (reference sequence). There are 15 residues in the CDR3. V dropped 5 bases and J dropped 2; count of bases not matched to a gene: 2. The chain's CDR3 is CASSLGGAGANVLTF. The CDR3 DNA reads TGTGCCAGCAGTCTCGGGGGGGCTGGGGCCAACGTCCTGACTTTC.

The chain is built from TRBV5-1 and TRBJ1-4; maybe TRBD1 (5 bases). Germline CDR1 and CDR2: SGHRS and YFSETQ. The V gene lost 0 bases and the J gene lost 7 bases, with 16 bases spanning the gap. CDR3 length: 16 residues. CDR3 residues: CASSLDLIQAREKLFF. The CDR3 DNA reads TGCGCCAGCAGCTTGGACCTTATACAGGCCCGTGAAAAACTGTTTTTT.

The chain joins TRBV19 to TRBJ1-5; TRBD1 matches at 7 bases. Germline V gene data show CDR1 as LNHDA and CDR2 as SQIVND (reference sequence). The V gene end was trimmed by 7 bases and the J gene end by 1 base; junction bases not matched to a gene: 10. There are 16 residues in the CDR3. The CDR3 coding sequence is TGTGCCAGTATGGGGAGGAGGGGACAGAGCAATCAGCCCCAGCATTTT. Translation gives CASMGRRGQSNQPQHF. Complete variable domain (other parts from reference TRBV19 and TRBJ1-5): DGGITQSPKYLFRKEGQNVTLSCEQNLNHDAMYWYRQDPGQGLRLIYYSQIVNDFQKGDIAEGYSVSREKKESFPLTVTSAQKNPTAFYLCASMGRRGQSNQPQHFGDGTRLSIL.

This chain links TRBV9 with TRBJ2-5, with 14 bases aligning to TRBD2. The V segment lost 0 bases and the J segment 0 bases; nucleotides outside the gene matches: 4. Germline V gene data show CDR1 as SGDLS and CDR2 as YYNGEE. CDR3 length: 18 amino acids. CDR3 in amino acids: CASSVATSGGADQETQYF. CDR3 bases: TGTGCCAGCAGCGTAGCGACTAGCGGGGGGGCCGACCAAGAGACCCAGTACTTC.

This sequence joins TRBV14 and TRBJ1-4; D is unresolved. Germline assignment: CDR1 SGHDN and CDR2 FVKESK. Trimming removed 5 bases from V and 8 bases from J, with 18 bases in between. The CDR3 is made up of 15 amino acids. This CDR3 is CASSSSLGSWEKLFF. The CDR3 DNA reads TGTGCCAGCAGCTCTAGCTTAGGTTCCTGGGAAAAACTGTTTTTT.

The rearrangement uses TRBV5-1 and TRBJ1-6, with a possible D match to TRBD1 (5 bases). The CDR3 is 16 amino acids. V shed 4 bases and J shed 10 bases, with 21 bases lying between them. Per the germline V gene, CDR1 is SGHRS and CDR2 is YFSETQ. The CDR3 is CASSAAGWNLGSPLHF. In nucleotides, the CDR3 is TGCGCCAGCAGCGCGGCAGGGTGGAATTTAGGGTCACCCCTCCACTTT.

The genes are TRBV11-2 and TRBJ2-7; the D gene is possibly TRBD1 (6 bases). With 3 bases removed from V and 1 base from J, the gap between germline ends came to 16 bases. This CDR3 region has 16 residues. CDR1 is SGHAT and CDR2 is FQNNGV in the germline V gene. The CDR3 sequence: CASSFVSQGRSYEQYF. CDR3 DNA sequence: TGTGCCAGCAGCTTTGTCTCACAGGGTAGGTCCTACGAGCAGTACTTC.

This clone was seen once. The rearrangement joins TRBV28 to TRBJ1-5; D might be TRBD1 (6 bases). Germline V CDR1 and CDR2: MDHEN, SYDVKM. There are 17 residues in the CDR3. Trimming removed 5 bases from V and 1 base from J, with 18 bases in between. DNA of the CDR3: TGTGCCAGCAGTCCCTCCGGGACAAGACGGAGCAATCAGCCCCAGCATTTT. It specifies CASSPSGTRRSNQPQHF.

The genes are TRBV11-3 and TRBJ1-2, with 8 bases fitting TRBD1. This CDR3 contains 11 residues. The V gene's germline CDR1 is SGHNT and CDR2 YENEEA. V lost 4 bases, J lost 13 bases, and 5 bases stayed unmatched. The CDR3 region is CASSYGQGSTF. The CDR3 coding sequence is TGTGCCAGCAGCTACGGACAGGGTAGCACCTTC.

The J gene is TRBJ2-3, the V gene TRBV5-1; 12 bases are a match to TRBD2. The ends lost 4 bases at V and 0 bases at J; junction bases unmatched: 15. The germline CDR1 and CDR2 sequences are SGHRS and YFSETQ. This CDR3 has 20 amino acids. CDR3 sequence: CASSLRLAGVLVSSTDTQYF. CDR3 bases: TGCGCCAGCAGCCTGCGACTAGCGGGGGTGTTAGTATCTAGCACAGATACGCAGTATTTT.

The chain has TRBV5-4 and TRBJ1-1; D is unresolved. The CDR3 length is 13 residues. The germline V and J ends were trimmed by 1 base and 0 bases, with 4 bases remaining between them. Germline CDR1 reads SGHNT; CDR2 reads YYREEE (reference sequence). The CDR3 nucleotides are TGTGCCAGCAGCTTGTCCTTGAACACTGAAGCTTTCTTT. Amino acids: CASSLSLNTEAFF.

The chain carries TRBV6-1 and TRBJ1-5; maybe TRBD1 (6 bases). The V and J ends lost 2 bases and 4 bases respectively, with 9 bases between them. The CDR3 has 14 residues. Germline CDR1 MNHNS, CDR2 SASEGT. The CDR3 DNA sequence: TGTGCCAGCAGTGAATCAGGGGTAAATCAGCCCCAGCATTTT. This codes for CASSESGVNQPQHF.

The genes are TRBV7-8 and TRBJ2-7; 9 nucleotides align to TRBD1. This CDR3 has 15 residues. Germline V gene data show CDR1 as SGHVS and CDR2 as FQNEAQ. Losses at the gene ends were 5 bases for V and 4 bases for J; bases not matched to a gene: 9. CDR3 nucleotides: TGTGCCAGCAGCCTGGACAGGGGAGAATTGTACGAGCAGTACTTC. Translating it yields CASSLDRGELYEQYF.

The chain has TRBV4-1 and TRBJ1-1, with D tentatively TRBD1 (6 bases). The CDR3 covers 14 residues. Germline V gene data show CDR1 as MGHRA and CDR2 as YSYEKL. The V end was cut by 4 bases, the J end by 5 bases, with 14 bases between. Here the CDR3 reads CASSRTVQGTEAFF. As DNA, the CDR3 is TGCGCCAGCAGCCGGACAGTTCAGGGGACTGAAGCTTTCTTT.